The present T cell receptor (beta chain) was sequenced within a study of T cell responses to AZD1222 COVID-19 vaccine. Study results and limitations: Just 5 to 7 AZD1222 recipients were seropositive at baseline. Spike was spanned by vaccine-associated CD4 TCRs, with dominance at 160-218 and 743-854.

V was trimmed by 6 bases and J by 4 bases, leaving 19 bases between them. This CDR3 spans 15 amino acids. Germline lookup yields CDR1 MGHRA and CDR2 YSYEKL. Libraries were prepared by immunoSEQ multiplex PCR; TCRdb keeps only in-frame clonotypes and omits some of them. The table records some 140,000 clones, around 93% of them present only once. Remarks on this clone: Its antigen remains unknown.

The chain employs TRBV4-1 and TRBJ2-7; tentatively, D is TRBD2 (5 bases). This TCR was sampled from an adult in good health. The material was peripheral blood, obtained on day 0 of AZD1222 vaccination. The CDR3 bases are TGCGCCAGCAGTCCTCTGGTCGGGGAGAAATACGAGCAGTACTTC. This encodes CASSPLVGEKYEQYF.